A selection of T cell receptor beta chains follows, all from one sample in a study of Graves' ophthalmopathy and Graves' hyperthyroidism. MiXCR, applied by TCRdb to the multiplex PCR reads, yields one record per CDR3 protein. The data show over a million distinct CDR3 sequences, about 40% seen once. Material for sequencing was peripheral blood or thyroid tissue (not recorded which). All receptors derive from an adult man with Graves' hyperthyroidism. CDR3s include the opening cysteine and the closing phenylalanine or tryptophan. D genes are given only for firm matches. Only some rows state a clone size, as once, few, many or a class for expanded clones.

d_gene: -
v_gene: TRBV10-3
j_gene: TRBJ2-6
abundance: -
CDR3aa: CAIKRGTYVLTF
CDR3nt: TGTGCCATCAAACGGGGGACCTACGTCCTGACTTTC

d_gene: TRBD1
v_gene: TRBV12-3/TRBV12-4
j_gene: TRBJ1-5
abundance: few
CDR3aa: CASSPLDRGDQPQHF
CDR3nt: TGTGCCAGCAGTCCCCTAGACAGGGGCGATCAGCCCCAGCATTTT

d_gene: TRBD2
v_gene: TRBV7-9
j_gene: TRBJ2-5
abundance: few
CDR3aa: CASSLSSGGGIYF
CDR3nt: TGTGCCAGCAGCTTAAGTAGCGGGGGCGGGATTTACTTC

d_gene: -
v_gene: TRBV10-3
j_gene: TRBJ2-7
abundance: few
CDR3aa: CASRSQGSGLDEQYF
CDR3nt: TGTGCCAGCAGGTCACAGGGGTCTGGACTAGACGAGCAGTACTTC

d_gene: -
v_gene: TRBV7-3
j_gene: TRBJ2-6
abundance: -
CDR3aa: CASSQDSPHSGANVLTF
CDR3nt: TGCGCCAGCAGCCAAGATAGCCCGCACTCTGGGGCCAACGTCCTGACTTTC

d_gene: -
v_gene: TRBV19
j_gene: TRBJ1-1
abundance: many
CDR3aa: CASRQVNTEAFF
CDR3nt: TGTGCCAGTAGACAAGTAAACACTGAAGCTTTCTTT

d_gene: -
v_gene: TRBV6-1
j_gene: TRBJ1-6
abundance: -
CDR3aa: CASSEVSANSPLHF
CDR3nt: TGTGCCAGCAGTGAAGTGTCAGCTAATTCACCCCTCCACTTT

d_gene: -
v_gene: TRBV7-8
j_gene: TRBJ1-5
abundance: few
CDR3aa: CASSPHGGTGYQPQHF
CDR3nt: TGTGCCAGCAGTCCGCATGGGGGCACAGGGTATCAGCCCCAGCATTTT

d_gene: -
v_gene: TRBV29-1
j_gene: TRBJ1-3
abundance: many
CDR3aa: CSVTGRNSGNTIYF
CDR3nt: TGCAGCGTCACGGGCAGGAACTCTGGAAACACCATATATTTT

d_gene: -
v_gene: TRBV27
j_gene: TRBJ1-1
abundance: few
CDR3aa: CASIGGTTEAFF
CDR3nt: TGTGCCAGCATTGGGGGTACCACTGAAGCTTTCTTT

d_gene: TRBD1
v_gene: TRBV12-3/TRBV12-4
j_gene: TRBJ1-1
abundance: many
CDR3aa: CASRKQGVSTEAFF
CDR3nt: TGTGCCAGCAGAAAGCAGGGGGTTAGCACTGAAGCTTTCTTT

d_gene: -
v_gene: TRBV6-1
j_gene: TRBJ1-2
abundance: few
CDR3aa: CASSEGVAANYGYTF
CDR3nt: TGTGCCAGCAGTGAAGGTGTGGCAGCTAACTATGGCTACACCTTC

d_gene: -
v_gene: TRBV7-8
j_gene: TRBJ2-7
abundance: few
CDR3aa: CASSLVGPVHEQYF
CDR3nt: TGTGCCAGCAGCTTAGTGGGTCCTGTTCACGAGCAGTACTTC

d_gene: TRBD1
v_gene: TRBV7-9
j_gene: TRBJ2-2
abundance: many
CDR3aa: CASSFGRGITGELFF
CDR3nt: TGTGCCAGCAGCTTCGGCAGGGGGATAACCGGGGAGCTGTTTTTT

d_gene: -
v_gene: TRBV5-1
j_gene: TRBJ1-1
abundance: -
CDR3aa: CASSLIGQMNREAFF
CDR3nt: TGCGCCAGCAGCTTAATCGGACAGATGAACAGGGAAGCTTTCTTT

d_gene: -
v_gene: TRBV20-1
j_gene: TRBJ2-7
abundance: -
CDR3aa: CSADERADSYNEQYF
CDR3nt: TGCAGTGCTGACGAGCGGGCGGATTCCTACAATGAGCAGTACTTC

d_gene: TRBD1
v_gene: TRBV20-1
j_gene: TRBJ1-1
abundance: -
CDR3aa: CSAKDRGMNTEAFF
CDR3nt: TGCAGTGCTAAGGACAGGGGCATGAACACTGAAGCTTTCTTT

d_gene: -
v_gene: TRBV3-1
j_gene: TRBJ2-7
abundance: many
CDR3aa: CASSQDGGPSYEQYF
CDR3nt: TGTGCCAGCAGCCAAGACGGGGGACCGTCCTACGAGCAGTACTTC

d_gene: TRBD2
v_gene: TRBV28
j_gene: TRBJ2-6
abundance: many
CDR3aa: CASSREASGANVLTF
CDR3nt: TGTGCCAGCAGCCGGGAGGCCTCTGGGGCCAACGTCCTGACTTTC

d_gene: -
v_gene: TRBV29-1
j_gene: TRBJ2-5
abundance: -
CDR3aa: CSVEGQGVEPQYF
CDR3nt: TGCAGCGTGGAAGGGCAGGGTGTGGAGCCCCAGTACTTC

d_gene: -
v_gene: TRBV10-3
j_gene: TRBJ2-5
abundance: once
CDR3aa: CASSYSTGQIGQETQYF
CDR3nt: TGTGCCAGCAGTTACTCGACCGGACAGATAGGACAAGAGACCCAGTACTTC

d_gene: TRBD1
v_gene: TRBV5-6
j_gene: TRBJ2-7
abundance: few
CDR3aa: CASSFPGQGVHEQYF
CDR3nt: TGTGCCAGCAGCTTCCCGGGACAGGGTGTCCACGAGCAGTACTTC

d_gene: -
v_gene: TRBV19
j_gene: TRBJ1-1
abundance: many
CDR3aa: CASSTNRAVNTEAFF
CDR3nt: TGTGCCAGTAGTACAAACAGGGCGGTGAACACTGAAGCTTTCTTT

d_gene: -
v_gene: TRBV5-6
j_gene: TRBJ2-2
abundance: -
CDR3aa: CASSFPGGDSGTGELFF
CDR3nt: TGTGCCAGCAGCTTTCCTGGCGGGGATAGTGGCACCGGGGAGCTGTTTTTT

d_gene: -
v_gene: TRBV20-1
j_gene: TRBJ1-5
abundance: many
CDR3aa: CSARVGGNQPQHF
CDR3nt: TGCAGTGCTAGAGTCGGAGGGAATCAGCCCCAGCATTTT

d_gene: -
v_gene: TRBV20-1
j_gene: TRBJ1-6
abundance: -
CDR3aa: CSASRDGYSPLHF
CDR3nt: TGCAGTGCTAGCCGGGACGGCTATTCACCCCTCCACTTT

d_gene: -
v_gene: TRBV19
j_gene: TRBJ1-2
abundance: many
CDR3aa: CASTGPGHGYTF
CDR3nt: TGTGCCTCGACAGGCCCCGGGCATGGCTACACCTTC

d_gene: -
v_gene: TRBV4-1
j_gene: TRBJ2-7
abundance: many
CDR3aa: CASSQDEYEQYF
CDR3nt: TGCGCCAGCAGCCAAGATGAGTACGAGCAGTACTTC

d_gene: -
v_gene: TRBV4-3
j_gene: TRBJ1-4
abundance: few
CDR3aa: CASSQDPGDPREKLFF
CDR3nt: TGCGCCAGCAGCCAGGACCCAGGCGATCCTCGGGAAAAACTGTTTTTT

d_gene: TRBD1
v_gene: TRBV9
j_gene: TRBJ1-4
abundance: -
CDR3aa: CASTSGTGTEKLFF
CDR3nt: TGTGCCAGCACGTCAGGGACAGGGACCGAAAAACTGTTTTTT

d_gene: TRBD1
v_gene: TRBV6-6
j_gene: TRBJ1-5
abundance: many
CDR3aa: CASSYRGPDQPQHF
CDR3nt: TGTGCCAGCAGTTACAGGGGGCCAGATCAGCCCCAGCATTTT

d_gene: -
v_gene: TRBV5-5
j_gene: TRBJ2-7
abundance: -
CDR3aa: CASSLAPAALPYEQYF
CDR3nt: TGTGCCAGCAGCTTGGCCCCGGCGGCCTTGCCTTATGAGCAGTACTTC

d_gene: -
v_gene: TRBV27
j_gene: TRBJ2-7
abundance: few
CDR3aa: CASSLIHAKEQYF
CDR3nt: TGTGCCAGCAGTTTAATACATGCGAAGGAGCAGTACTTC

d_gene: -
v_gene: TRBV12-3/TRBV12-4
j_gene: TRBJ1-6
abundance: many
CDR3aa: CASSLGLGGSPLHF
CDR3nt: TGTGCCAGCAGTTTAGGGCTGGGGGGTTCACCCCTCCACTTT

d_gene: TRBD2
v_gene: TRBV20-1
j_gene: TRBJ2-2
abundance: -
CDR3aa: CSASFGGGELFF
CDR3nt: TGCAGTGCTAGCTTCGGGGGGGGGGAGCTGTTTTTT

d_gene: -
v_gene: TRBV11-2
j_gene: TRBJ2-7
abundance: -
CDR3aa: CASSLSDRNYEQYF
CDR3nt: TGTGCCAGCAGCTTATCGGACAGAAACTACGAGCAGTACTTC

d_gene: TRBD2
v_gene: TRBV5-1
j_gene: TRBJ2-7
abundance: -
CDR3aa: CASSFSPPGLAGPSYEQYF
CDR3nt: TGCGCCAGCAGCTTCTCTCCTCCGGGACTAGCGGGACCCTCCTACGAGCAGTACTTC

d_gene: -
v_gene: TRBV29-1
j_gene: TRBJ1-5
abundance: -
CDR3aa: CSVGRARNQPQHF
CDR3nt: TGCAGCGTTGGGAGGGCCCGCAATCAGCCCCAGCATTTT

d_gene: -
v_gene: TRBV6-1
j_gene: TRBJ1-4
abundance: many
CDR3aa: CASSHEKLFF
CDR3nt: TGTGCCAGCTCCCATGAAAAACTGTTTTTT

d_gene: -
v_gene: TRBV12-3/TRBV12-4
j_gene: TRBJ1-6
abundance: many
CDR3aa: CASKGSPFVDSPLHF
CDR3nt: TGTGCCAGCAAGGGTTCCCCGTTCGTGGATTCACCCCTCCACTTT

d_gene: -
v_gene: TRBV4-3
j_gene: TRBJ1-1
abundance: -
CDR3aa: CASSQDWGEAFF
CDR3nt: TGCGCCAGCAGCCAAGATTGGGGGGAAGCTTTCTTT

d_gene: -
v_gene: TRBV6-5
j_gene: TRBJ2-5
abundance: many
CDR3aa: CASSSATQETQYF
CDR3nt: TGTGCCAGCAGTTCCGCCACTCAAGAGACCCAGTACTTC

d_gene: TRBD2
v_gene: TRBV7-9
j_gene: TRBJ2-5
abundance: -
CDR3aa: CASSPGVAGPLETQYF
CDR3nt: TGTGCCAGCAGCCCCGGGGTAGCGGGGCCCCTTGAGACCCAGTACTTC

d_gene: -
v_gene: TRBV7-9
j_gene: TRBJ2-7
abundance: few
CDR3aa: CASSQRGQIGSYEQYF
CDR3nt: TGCGCCAGCAGCCAAAGGGGACAAATCGGCTCCTACGAGCAGTACTTC

d_gene: TRBD1
v_gene: TRBV10-3
j_gene: TRBJ2-7
abundance: many
CDR3aa: CAIRDRDRVEDEQYF
CDR3nt: TGTGCCATCAGGGACCGGGACAGGGTCGAAGACGAGCAGTACTTC

d_gene: -
v_gene: TRBV7-3
j_gene: TRBJ2-7
abundance: -
CDR3aa: CASSFQTGGGVEQYF
CDR3nt: TGTGCCAGCAGCTTCCAAACAGGGGGGGGAGTCGAGCAGTACTTC

d_gene: TRBD1
v_gene: TRBV7-2
j_gene: TRBJ1-5
abundance: many
CDR3aa: CASSLVQGAGSQPQHF
CDR3nt: TGTGCCAGCAGCTTAGTCCAGGGGGCTGGGAGTCAGCCCCAGCATTTT

d_gene: -
v_gene: TRBV3-1
j_gene: TRBJ1-5
abundance: many
CDR3aa: CASSQYYGDQPQHF
CDR3nt: TGTGCCAGCAGCCAATACTATGGCGATCAGCCCCAGCATTTT

d_gene: TRBD1
v_gene: TRBV20-1
j_gene: TRBJ1-5
abundance: -
CDR3aa: CSAQDRGRGNQPQHF
CDR3nt: TGCAGTGCGCAAGACAGGGGGCGAGGCAATCAGCCCCAGCATTTT

d_gene: -
v_gene: TRBV25-1
j_gene: TRBJ2-7
abundance: -
CDR3aa: CASSFRAGINYEQYF
CDR3nt: TGTGCCAGCAGTTTCAGGGCAGGGATCAACTACGAGCAGTACTTC

d_gene: TRBD2
v_gene: TRBV29-1
j_gene: TRBJ2-7
abundance: many
CDR3aa: CSVELSGRNYEQYF
CDR3nt: TGCAGCGTTGAGTTGAGCGGGAGGAACTACGAGCAGTACTTC

d_gene: TRBD2
v_gene: TRBV7-9
j_gene: TRBJ2-7
abundance: many
CDR3aa: CASSTSSGTQPYYEQYF
CDR3nt: TGTGCCAGCAGCACGTCGAGCGGGACTCAACCTTACTACGAGCAGTACTTC

d_gene: TRBD2
v_gene: TRBV20-1
j_gene: TRBJ2-7
abundance: -
CDR3aa: CSAREGTSGTYEQYF
CDR3nt: TGCAGTGCTAGAGAAGGGACTAGCGGGACCTACGAGCAGTACTTC